This entry lists 8 T cell receptor beta chains sequenced from one sample in a study of blood T cell repertoires in COVID-19. Here immunoSEQ multiplex PCR was the method, and the copy in TCRdb shows in-frame clones only, minus some. Among about 220,000 clones listed, about four fifths were seen once. Specimen: PBMCs or T cells enriched from blood (not recorded which). The receptor set was obtained from a woman aged 60-75 years who had recovered from COVID-19.

The J gene is TRBJ2-7, the V gene TRBV29-1; the D gene is possibly TRBD1 (6 bases). V lost 1 base and J 1 base, leaving 11 bases between the germline ends. The CDR3 contains 14 residues. CDR1 SQVTM and CDR2 ANQGSEA come from the germline V gene. CDR3 sequence reads: CSVEVGTSSYEQYF. DNA of the CDR3: TGCAGCGTTGAAGTCGGGACAAGTTCCTACGAGCAGTACTTC.

As DNA, the CDR3 is TGTGCCAGCTCTCCCACAGGCCCGGGCCCCCTCGAGCAGTACTTC. Its protein product is CASSPTGPGPLEQYF. The chain couples TRBV18 to TRBJ2-7, with D perhaps matching TRBD1 (5 bases). V lost 6 bases and J 6 bases, leaving 21 bases between the germline ends. CDR1 and CDR2 (germline): KGHSH, LQKENI. The CDR3 loop spans 15 amino acids.

The V call is TRBV10-3, the J call TRBJ2-3, with D perhaps TRBD2 (6 bases). Trimming took 10 bases from V and 2 from J, leaving 16 bases between them. Looked up from germline, CDR1 is ENHRY and CDR2 is SYGVKD. The CDR3 extends over 14 amino acids. The CDR3 loop reads CATLPGLITDTQYF. CDR3 in DNA: TGTGCCACCCTACCGGGACTCATCACAGATACGCAGTATTTT.

This chain uses TRBV7-9 with TRBJ1-5, with TRBD1 matching 8 bases. CDR1 is SEHNR and CDR2 is FQNEAQ in the germline V gene (reference sequence). The CDR3 is 14 amino acids. Germline trimming cut 5 bases from V and 5 bases from J; bases unmatched to any gene: 5. The CDR3 sequence is CASSADRVDQPQHF. CDR3 nucleotides: TGTGCCAGCAGCGCGGACAGGGTGGATCAGCCCCAGCATTTT.

The gene calls are TRBV5-5 and TRBJ1-1, with 8 bases fitting TRBD1. This CDR3 has 16 amino acids. The J segment lost 3 bases and the V segment lost 0 bases, leaving 7 bases of the junction unmatched. The germline V gene has CDR1 SGHKS and CDR2 YYEKEE (reference sequence). As DNA, the CDR3 is TGTGCCAGCAGCTTGGATAGGGACAGGCTTTACACTGAAGCTTTCTTT. Its translation is CASSLDRDRLYTEAFF.

This clone came up once. The rearrangement uses TRBV27 and TRBJ2-7, with D tentatively TRBD2 (7 bases). CDR3 size: 15 residues. Per the germline V gene, CDR1 is MNHEY and CDR2 is SMNVEV (reference sequence). V was cut by 2 bases and J by 2 bases, with 13 bases left in between. CDR3 protein: CASSLGGALTYEQYF. The CDR3 DNA is TGTGCCAGCAGTTTAGGGGGGGCGCTTACCTACGAGCAGTACTTC.

The V gene is TRBV6-5, the J gene TRBJ1-3; tentatively, D is TRBD1 (6 bases). V lost 4 bases, J lost 4 bases, and 17 bases lay in between. The CDR3 covers 16 residues. CDR1 MNHEY and CDR2 SVGAGI come from the germline V gene. In DNA form, the CDR3 reads TGTGCCAGCAGTTTATCAGGGGCGCAACTGGGAAACACCATATATTTT. This codes for CASSLSGAQLGNTIYF.

The chain joins TRBV7-9 to TRBJ1-6; 8 bases are a match to TRBD1. Trimming took 4 bases from V and 9 from J; bases not matched to a gene: 11. This CDR3 has 16 amino acids. Germline loops: CDR1 SEHNR, CDR2 FQNEAQ (reference sequence). The CDR3 reads CASSYTPTGAGSPLHF. In DNA form, the CDR3 reads TGTGCCAGCAGCTACACCCCGACAGGGGCGGGTTCACCCCTCCACTTT.